This TCR beta chain originates from a study of PD-L1 blockade in urothelial cancer. The repertoire was sequenced with immunoSEQ multiplex PCR; TCRdb's copy has only in-frame clones and lacks some. The sample yields 75,000 to 95,000 clones, around 81% seen once. Germline loops: CDR1 MNHEY, CDR2 SVGAGI. The germline V and J ends were trimmed by 4 bases and 6 bases, with 10 bases remaining between them. CDR3 length equals 13 residues. This sample's time point: pretreatment peripheral blood. The sequencing used PBMCs, collected around atezolizumab (anti-PD-L1) treatment. This TCR derives from a man aged 35-49 years with urothelial cancer. The gene calls are TRBV6-5 and TRBJ2-1, with a weak D call TRBD2 (6 bases). The CDR3 nucleotides read TGTGCCAGCAGTTCCTTGGGGGGCAATGAGCAGTTCTTC. The encoded protein is CASSSLGGNEQFF.